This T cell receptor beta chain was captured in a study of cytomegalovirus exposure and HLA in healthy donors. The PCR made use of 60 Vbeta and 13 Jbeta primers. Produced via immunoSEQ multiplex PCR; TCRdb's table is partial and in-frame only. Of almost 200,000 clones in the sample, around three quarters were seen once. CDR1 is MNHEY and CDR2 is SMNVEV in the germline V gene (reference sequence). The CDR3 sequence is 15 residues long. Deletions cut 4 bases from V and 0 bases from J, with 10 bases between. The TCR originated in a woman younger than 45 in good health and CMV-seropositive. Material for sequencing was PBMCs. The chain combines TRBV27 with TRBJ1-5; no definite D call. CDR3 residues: CASSSTIDSNQPQHF. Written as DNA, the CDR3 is TGTGCCAGCAGTTCAACTATTGATAGCAATCAGCCCCAGCATTTT.